These 13 T cell receptor beta chains share one sample of origin, sequenced in a study of CD8+CD57+ T cells in acquired aplastic anemia. Researchers used genomic DNA as the template to profile TCR beta VDJ and CDR3. One entry per CDR3 protein results from TCRdb running MiXCR on the reads. The profile covers roughly 200,000 distinct CDR3 sequences, with nearly 65% appearing a single time and 40% to 50% taken by the ten largest. Sequencing involved patients with CD8+CD57+ cell expansion previously shown by flow cytometry. Material: sorted CD4+, CD8+, or CD8+CD57+ T cells (not recorded which) from PBMCs. The receptor set was obtained from a human donor with aplastic anemia.

The chain joins TRBV11-2 to TRBJ1-6; no clear D. Per the germline V gene, CDR1 is SGHAT and CDR2 is FQNNGV. CDR3 length: 15 amino acids. Trimming cost V 4 bases and J 9 bases, with 16 bases left between them. The CDR3: CASSSPTPQRSPLHF. In DNA, the CDR3 is TGTGCCAGCAGCTCACCAACCCCGCAGCGTTCACCCCTCCACTTT.

The chain uses TRBV7-9 and TRBJ2-1, with D hard to call. Per germline, CDR1 SEHNR and CDR2 FQNEAQ (reference sequence). This CDR3 has 12 residues. V was trimmed by 5 bases and J by 3 bases, leaving 5 bases between them. This CDR3 is CASSRDYNEQFF. The CDR3 DNA reads as TGTGCCAGCAGCAGAGACTACAATGAGCAGTTCTTC.

This clonotype came up many times. This sequence joins TRBV19 and TRBJ1-1; D may be TRBD1 (6 bases). Looked up from germline, CDR1 is LNHDA and CDR2 is SQIVND (reference sequence). Trimming left V 4 bases short and J 0 bases short, with 15 bases between. CDR3 length equals 16 residues. CDR3 loop: CASSTSQGILNTEAFF. The CDR3 nucleotides read TGTGCCAGTAGTACATCACAGGGTATCCTGAACACTGAAGCTTTCTTT.

The rearrangement links TRBV2 to TRBJ1-2, with 9 bases that match TRBD1. The CDR3 totals 14 residues. J lost 4 bases, V lost 6 bases, and 6 bases had no gene match. Germline CDR1 and CDR2: SNHLY and FYNNEI. The CDR3 here is CASRVGQGPYGYTF. CDR3 nucleotides: TGTGCCAGCAGGGTGGGACAGGGCCCCTATGGCTACACCTTC.

To note about this clonotype: The junction does not match germline at one end; this may be a read error. This chain uses TRBV12-3 or TRBV12-4 with TRBJ2-3, with 8 positions matching TRBD2. The CDR3 runs to 14 residues. The DNA for the CDR3 is TGTGCCAGCAGTTTTACCGGGGGGGGAGATAAGCAGTATTTT. This gives the protein CASSFTGGGDKQYF.

This clonotype was seen more than once but under ten times. The chain carries TRBV5-6 and TRBJ2-1; 13 bases line up with TRBD2. V shed 4 bases and J 3 bases; nucleotides not matched to a gene: 4. Germline CDR1 SGHDT, CDR2 YYEEEE. CDR3 length: 16 residues. CDR3 region: CASSKTSGRHYNEQFF. Written as DNA, the CDR3 is TGTGCCAGCAGCAAGACTAGCGGGAGGCACTACAATGAGCAGTTCTTC.

Many counts were recorded for this clonotype. The chain links TRBV5-4 to TRBJ2-3; perhaps TRBD1 as D (6 bases). Looked up from germline, CDR1 is SGHNT and CDR2 is YYREEE (reference sequence). This CDR3 has 14 residues. V lost 5 bases to trimming and J lost 4 bases, with 14 bases between them. The CDR3 DNA follows: TGTGCCAGCAGTTCAGGTTGGACAGCAGATACGCAGTATTTT. This translates into CASSSGWTADTQYF.

The chain carries TRBV11-2 and TRBJ2-3, with 7 bases aligning to TRBD2. This CDR3 is 17 amino acids long. With V trimmed by 2 bases and J by 1 base, 9 bases remained unmatched. The germline V gene has CDR1 SGHAT and CDR2 FQNNGV. CDR3 region: CASSLLRGGDGTDTQYF. The CDR3 bases are TGTGCCAGCAGCTTACTTCGCGGGGGAGACGGCACAGATACGCAGTATTTT.

A note on this clonotype: The junction departs from germline at one end; a sequencing error may be responsible. The gene calls are TRBV7-8 and TRBJ1-4; D remains unclear. Germline V gives CDR1 SGHVS, CDR2 FQNEAQ. The CDR3 runs to 13 residues. The CDR3 loop reads CDSSFNWREKLFF. DNA for the CDR3: TGTGACAGCAGCTTTAACTGGCGTGAAAAACTTTTTTTT.

This clonotype came up many times. The V call is TRBV20-1, the J call TRBJ1-1; D is ambiguous. Trimming shortened V by 4 bases and J by 3 bases, and 9 bases separated the two germline ends. The CDR3 is made up of 12 amino acids. CDR1 is DFQATT, CDR2 SNEGSKA, per germline (reference sequence). CDR3 DNA sequence: TGCAGTGCTAACACCGGGTACACTGAAGCTTTCTTT. It is translated as CSANTGYTEAFF.

To note about this clonotype: Sequence at one end of the junction differs from germline and may be a read error. V is TRBV7-9 and J is TRBJ1-1; D unclear. Germline V CDR1 and CDR2: SEHNR, FQNEAQ (reference sequence). The CDR3 extends over 9 amino acids. CDR3 in DNA: TGTGCCAGCTGGGCCATCACTTCCTTT. It translates to CASWAITSF.

This clonotype was observed at least ten times. The genes are TRBV13 and TRBJ1-5; TRBD1 is a possible D gene (6 bases). Germline V gene sequence: CDR1 PRHDT, CDR2 FYEKMQ (reference sequence). The germline V and J ends were trimmed by 5 bases and 4 bases, with 12 bases remaining between them. There are 14 residues in the CDR3. CDR3: CASSLGQQNQPQHF. CDR3 coding DNA: TGTGCCAGCAGCCTTGGACAGCAGAATCAGCCCCAGCATTTT.

The genes are TRBV7-3 and TRBJ2-3, with no clear D. Per the germline V gene, CDR1 is SGHTA and CDR2 is FQGTGA. Trimming shortened V by 5 bases and J by 1 base, and 13 bases separated the two germline ends. This CDR3 has 15 residues. CDR3 DNA sequence: TGTGCCAGCAGCCCCGACCCATCTGGCACAGATACGCAGTATTTT. Translation: CASSPDPSGTDTQYF.